These T cell receptor beta chains were read from a single sample in a study of cytotoxic CD8 clonotypes in ibrutinib-treated CLL. TCRdb keeps only in-frame clones here, not all; method: immunoSEQ multiplex PCR. The sample has under 300,000 clones, 60% to 75% seen once; the top ten hold 15%. The sequencing used PBMCs, collected after 24 months of ibrutinib treatment. These receptors all come from a human donor with chronic lymphocytic leukemia. Both conserved end residues are part of each CDR3. The order of the fields is clone size, V gene, D gene, J gene, CDR3 DNA, CDR3 protein. D genes are given only for firm matches. A row's size may be missing; if present it is once, few, many or a size class.

size: few; V: TRBV28; D: NA; J: TRBJ1-2; DNA: TGTGCCAGCAGTTATCGGGGCAACTATGGCTACACCTTC; CDR3: CASSYRGNYGYTF
size: few; V: TRBV11-1; D: NA; J: TRBJ2-2; DNA: TGTGCCAGCCTGTACGGAACCACCGGGGAGCTGTTTTTT; CDR3: CASLYGTTGELFF
size: NA; V: TRBV2; D: NA; J: TRBJ2-7; DNA: TGTGCCAGCAGTGGCCAGGGCACCTACGAGCAGTACTTC; CDR3: CASSGQGTYEQYF
size: few; V: TRBV29-1; D: NA; J: TRBJ2-7; DNA: TGCAGCGTTGCTTGGCAGGACCCCTACGAGCAGTACTTC; CDR3: CSVAWQDPYEQYF
size: once; V: TRBV18; D: NA; J: TRBJ2-5; DNA: TGTGCCAGCTCACCAGGGGTTCGGAGGGAGACCCAGTACTTC; CDR3: CASSPGVRRETQYF
size: NA; V: TRBV18; D: NA; J: TRBJ2-7; DNA: TGTGCCAGCTCACCGTCTAGCGCCGAGCAGTACTTC; CDR3: CASSPSSAEQYF
size: NA; V: TRBV28; D: NA; J: TRBJ1-1; DNA: TGTGCCAGCAGTTTCTATCTGGGCGAAGAAGCTTTCTTT; CDR3: CASSFYLGEEAFF
size: once; V: TRBV6-5; D: NA; J: TRBJ2-5; DNA: TGTGCCAGCACTGCCCAAGGGGAGACCCAGTACTTC; CDR3: CASTAQGETQYF
size: NA; V: TRBV30; D: NA; J: TRBJ1-3; DNA: TGTGCCTGGACCGGGACTCCAGGGGCGGGAAACACCATATATTTT; CDR3: CAWTGTPGAGNTIYF
size: NA; V: TRBV29-1; D: NA; J: TRBJ2-1; DNA: TGCAGCGTTGTGAGGGTTGGCAATGAGCAGTTCTTC; CDR3: CSVVRVGNEQFF
size: NA; V: TRBV6-5; D: NA; J: TRBJ2-2; DNA: TGTGCCAGCAGCCGTCAAACCGGGGAGCTGTTTTTT; CDR3: CASSRQTGELFF
size: NA; V: TRBV27; D: TRBD1; J: TRBJ2-7; DNA: TGTGCCAGCAGACCCGGGGACAGACCGAGATACGAGCAGTACTTC; CDR3: CASRPGDRPRYEQYF
size: NA; V: TRBV27; D: NA; J: TRBJ2-7; DNA: TGTGCCAGCAGTCCTCAGACAGGCATCTCCTACGAGCAGTACTTC; CDR3: CASSPQTGISYEQYF
size: NA; V: TRBV30; D: TRBD2; J: TRBJ2-3; DNA: TGTGCCTGGAGTGTATGGGTGCTAGCGGGAGAGGGGGATACGGCTACGCAGTATTTT; CDR3: CAWSVWVLAGEGDTATQYF
size: NA; V: TRBV6-1; D: TRBD1; J: TRBJ2-5; DNA: TGTGCCAGCAGGGAAACAGGGGCCCAAGAGACCCAGTACTTC; CDR3: CASRETGAQETQYF
size: NA; V: TRBV30; D: TRBD1; J: TRBJ2-7; DNA: TGTGCCTGGAGTGTACTACAGGGGGTCTACGAGCAGTACTTC; CDR3: CAWSVLQGVYEQYF
size: few; V: TRBV9; D: TRBD1; J: TRBJ1-2; DNA: TGTGCCAGCAGCGCGGGACAGGGGAACTATGGCTACACCTTC; CDR3: CASSAGQGNYGYTF
size: NA; V: TRBV5-6; D: TRBD1; J: TRBJ2-7; DNA: TGTGCCAGCAGCTTGAGACAGGGGGCGGGTGAGCAGTACTTC; CDR3: CASSLRQGAGEQYF